A single sample gave rise to the 11 T cell receptor beta chains below, sequenced in a study of shared clonotypes between healthy human individuals. This table comes from immunoSEQ multiplex PCR, and its TCRdb copy is limited to in-frame clones, with some not included. The sample has 2,500,000 or so clones, 80% to 95% seen once; the top ten hold 0.36%. The material sequenced was naive CD4+ T cells from PBMCs. Subset here: CD45RA+ positively selected. The receptors here all came from a man aged 18 to 35 in good health. Some clones in this sample may be carry-over from other donors' samples.

This sequence joins TRBV28 and TRBJ1-5; no reliable D call. CDR1 is MDHEN, CDR2 SYDVKM, per germline. CDR3 length: 16 amino acids. V lost 6 bases and J lost 0, with 15 bases in between. The DNA for the CDR3 is TGTGCCAGCAGGCCCTACTCTTATTATAGCAATCAGCCCCAGCATTTT. It specifies CASRPYSYYSNQPQHF.

In its sample, this clone was seen once. V usage is TRBV5-1 and J usage is TRBJ2-5; no clear D. The CDR3 contains 15 residues. Trimming took off 0 bases at V and 5 bases at J, with 14 bases between the two ends. The V gene's germline CDR1 is SGHRS and CDR2 YFSETQ. CDR3 in DNA: TGCGCCAGCAGCTTGGTGGACCCCCGACGGGAGACCCAGTACTTC. This translates into CASSLVDPRRETQYF.

V is TRBV28 and J is TRBJ2-5; D is perhaps TRBD2 (6 bases). The CDR3 consists of 14 residues. CDR1 is MDHEN and CDR2 is SYDVKM in the germline V gene. Trimming removed 6 bases from V and 0 bases from J, with 11 bases in between. The CDR3 here is CASREGAYQETQYF. The CDR3 region has the DNA TGTGCCAGCAGGGAGGGAGCATACCAAGAGACCCAGTACTTC.

This clone was detected only once. V is TRBV5-1 and J is TRBJ2-7; D is perhaps TRBD2 (5 bases). Per germline, CDR1 SGHRS and CDR2 YFSETQ. Trimming took 4 bases from V and 1 from J, leaving 18 bases between them. The CDR3 sequence is 16 residues long. CDR3: CASSREEASRSYEQYF. The CDR3 coding sequence is TGCGCCAGCAGCCGGGAAGAGGCTAGCCGATCCTACGAGCAGTACTTC.

Concerning this clone itself: Other DNA sequences from this sample encode an identical CDR3 as well. The chain links TRBV7-2 to TRBJ1-5, with TRBD1 identical over 8 bases. There are 15 residues in the CDR3. CDR1 SGHTA and CDR2 FQGNSA come from the germline V gene. V lost 4 bases to trimming and J lost 2 bases; unmatched junction nucleotides: 4. The CDR3 bases are TGTGCCAGCAGCTCCCAGGGGGCTGGCAATCAGCCCCAGCATTTT. As protein: CASSSQGAGNQPQHF. The full variable domain, completed using reference TRBV7-2 and TRBJ1-5, is GAGVSQSPSNKVTEKGKDVELRCDPISGHTALYWYRQSLGQGLEFLIYFQGNSAPDKSGLPSDRFSAERTGGSVSTLTIQRTQQEDSAVYLCASSSQGAGNQPQHFGDGTRLSIL.

V is TRBV19 and J is TRBJ2-1; 8 bases fit TRBD1. CDR1 and CDR2 (germline): LNHDA, SQIVND (reference sequence). The CDR3 has 16 amino acids. V was pared by 3 bases and J by 4 bases, with 8 bases of the junction left unmatched. Here the CDR3 DNA reads TGTGCCAGTAGTATTCCAGGGGGCCCCTCATACAATGAGCAGTTCTTC. It is translated as CASSIPGGPSYNEQFF.

CDR3 region: CASSESRNSYNEQFF. The CDR3 DNA reads TGTGCCAGCAGTGAATCGAGGAACTCCTACAATGAGCAGTTCTTC. V is TRBV2 and J is TRBJ2-1; D gene uncertain. Germline V CDR1 and CDR2: SNHLY, FYNNEI. The V end was cut by 2 bases, the J end by 0 bases, with 8 bases between. The CDR3 spans 15 residues.

The chain combines TRBV7-9 with TRBJ1-2, with a weak D call TRBD1 (5 bases). The CDR3 length is 17 residues. With 0 bases removed from V and 8 bases from J, the gap between germline ends came to 22 bases. CDR1 is SEHNR and CDR2 is FQNEAQ in the germline V gene (reference sequence). The CDR3 nucleotides read TGTGCCAGCAGCTTAGCGGCCAGGGAAGGCGCGAATGAGGGCTACACCTTC. This gives the protein CASSLAAREGANEGYTF.

To note about this clone: In the same sample, other DNA sequences code for this CDR3. The V and J genes are TRBV10-3 and TRBJ1-1, with D unresolved. The V gene's germline CDR1 is ENHRY and CDR2 SYGVKD. V was cut by 6 bases and J by 2 bases, with 10 bases left in between. The CDR3 sequence is 13 residues long. CDR3 nucleotides: TGTGCCATCAGAACGGACTTAAACACTGAAGCTTTCTTT. This codes for CAIRTDLNTEAFF.

The CDR3 here is CASSSDRSSSGNTIYF. CDR3 nucleotides: TGCGCCAGCAGCTCGGACAGATCGAGCTCTGGAAACACCATATATTTT. This chain connects TRBV5-1 to TRBJ1-3, with a tentative D call TRBD1 (6 bases). The germline gives CDR1 SGHRS, CDR2 YFSETQ. Trimming removed 3 bases at V and 0 bases at J, with 13 bases between. This CDR3 has 16 residues. Looking up the rest from reference TRBV5-1 and TRBJ1-3 gives the full variable domain: KAGVTQTPRYLIKTRGQQVTLSCSPISGHRSVSWYQQTPGQGLQFLFEYFSETQRNKGNFPGRFSGRQFSNSRSEMNVSTLELGDSALYLCASSSDRSSSGNTIYFGEGSWLTVV.

This clone has a single count. The chain links TRBV27 to TRBJ2-2, with D perhaps being TRBD1 or TRBD2 (6 bases each). The V and J ends lost 5 bases and 6 bases respectively, with 19 bases between them. The CDR3 has 16 amino acids. Germline CDR1 and CDR2: MNHEY and SMNVEV (reference sequence). The CDR3 spells CASSPRRDIFSGELFF. CDR3 sequence (DNA): TGTGCCAGCAGTCCGAGGCGGGACATTTTTTCCGGGGAGCTGTTTTTT.